This T cell receptor beta chain came from a study of identical twins. Overall study findings and caveats: In zero-insertion analyses, partial confounding could arise from invariant MAIT and iNKT cells.

To note about this clonotype: Its antigen is currently unknown.

TCRdb recomputed calls from the 5' RACE reads with MiXCR, one row per CDR3 protein. This sample has more than 1.5 million distinct CDR3 sequences; 25% to 35% occur once, and the top ten carry approximately 0.25%. Germline assignment: CDR1 GTSNPN and CDR2 SVGIG (reference sequence). The V and J ends lost 1 base and 1 base respectively, with 7 bases between them. This CDR3 has 14 residues. Sequencing was performed on cord blood. The chain joins TRBV30 to TRBJ2-2; D remains unclear. This TCR derives from a newborn girl in good health. The CDR3: CAWSADVNTGELFF. Here the CDR3 DNA reads TGTGCCTGGAGTGCGGACGTGAACACCGGGGAGCTGTTTTTT.